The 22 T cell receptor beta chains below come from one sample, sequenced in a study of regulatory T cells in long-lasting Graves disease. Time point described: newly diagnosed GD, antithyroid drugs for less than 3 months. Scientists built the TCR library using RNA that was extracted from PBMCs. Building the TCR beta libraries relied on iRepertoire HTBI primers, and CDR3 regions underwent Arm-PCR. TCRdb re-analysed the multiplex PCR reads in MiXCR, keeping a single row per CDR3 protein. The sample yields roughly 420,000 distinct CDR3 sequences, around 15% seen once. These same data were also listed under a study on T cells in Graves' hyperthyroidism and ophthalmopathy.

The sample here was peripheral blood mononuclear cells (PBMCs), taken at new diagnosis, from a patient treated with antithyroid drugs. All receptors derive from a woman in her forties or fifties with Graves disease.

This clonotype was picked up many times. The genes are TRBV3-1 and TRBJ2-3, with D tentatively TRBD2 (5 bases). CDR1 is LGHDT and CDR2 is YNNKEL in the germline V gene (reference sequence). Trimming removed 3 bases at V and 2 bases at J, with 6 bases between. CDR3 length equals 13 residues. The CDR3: CASSHDYTDTQYF. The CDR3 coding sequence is TGTGCCAGCAGCCACGACTACACAGATACGCAGTATTTT.

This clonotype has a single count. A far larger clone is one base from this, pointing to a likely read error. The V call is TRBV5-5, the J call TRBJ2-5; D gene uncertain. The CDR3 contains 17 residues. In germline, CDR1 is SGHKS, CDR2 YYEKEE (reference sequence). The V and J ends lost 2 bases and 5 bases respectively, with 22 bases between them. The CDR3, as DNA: TGTGCCAGCAGCTTAGTTGGGATTGTAGTCGACACGGAGACCCAGTACTTC. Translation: CASSLVGIVVDTETQYF.

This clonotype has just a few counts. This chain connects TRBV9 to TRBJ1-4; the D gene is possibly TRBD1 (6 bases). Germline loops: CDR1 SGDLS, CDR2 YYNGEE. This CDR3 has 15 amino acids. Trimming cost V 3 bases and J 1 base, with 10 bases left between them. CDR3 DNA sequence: TGTGCCAGCAGCGCAACAGGGCGAACTAATGAAAAACTGTTTTTT. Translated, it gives CASSATGRTNEKLFF.

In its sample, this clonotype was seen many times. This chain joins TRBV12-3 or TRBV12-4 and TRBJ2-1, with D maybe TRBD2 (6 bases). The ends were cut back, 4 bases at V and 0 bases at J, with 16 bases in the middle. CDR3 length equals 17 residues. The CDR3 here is CASSSGGSTSSYNEQFF. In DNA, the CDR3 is TGTGCCAGCAGTTCCGGGGGTAGTACGAGCTCCTACAATGAGCAGTTCTTC.

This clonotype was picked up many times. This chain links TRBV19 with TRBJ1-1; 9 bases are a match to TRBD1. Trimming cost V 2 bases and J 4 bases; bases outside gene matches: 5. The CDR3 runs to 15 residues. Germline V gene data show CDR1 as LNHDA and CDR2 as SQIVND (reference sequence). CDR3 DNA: TGTGCCAGTAGTATATGGACAGGGGCGGGCACTGAAGCTTTCTTT. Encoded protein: CASSIWTGAGTEAFF. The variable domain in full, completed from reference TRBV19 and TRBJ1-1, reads DGGITQSPKYLFRKEGQNVTLSCEQNLNHDAMYWYRQDPGQGLRLIYYSQIVNDFQKGDIAEGYSVSREKKESFPLTVTSAQKNPTAFYLCASSIWTGAGTEAFFGQGTRLTVV.

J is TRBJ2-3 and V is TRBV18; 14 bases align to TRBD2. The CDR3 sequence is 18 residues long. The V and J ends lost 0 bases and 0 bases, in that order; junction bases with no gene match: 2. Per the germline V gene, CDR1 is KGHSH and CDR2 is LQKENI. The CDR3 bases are TGTGCCAGCTCACCACCGGGACTAGCGGGAGTAAGCACAGATACGCAGTATTTT. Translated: CASSPPGLAGVSTDTQYF.

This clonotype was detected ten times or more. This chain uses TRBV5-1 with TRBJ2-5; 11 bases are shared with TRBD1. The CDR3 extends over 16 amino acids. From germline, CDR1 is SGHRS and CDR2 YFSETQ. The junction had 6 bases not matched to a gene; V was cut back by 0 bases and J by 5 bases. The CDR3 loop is CASSLASRTGGETQYF. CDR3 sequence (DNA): TGCGCCAGCAGCTTGGCCTCTCGGACAGGGGGCGAGACCCAGTACTTC.

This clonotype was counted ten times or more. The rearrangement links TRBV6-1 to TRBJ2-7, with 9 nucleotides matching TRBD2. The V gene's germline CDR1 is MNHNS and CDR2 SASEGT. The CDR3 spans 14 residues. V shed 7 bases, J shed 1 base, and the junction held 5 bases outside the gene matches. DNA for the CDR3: TGTGCCAGCAAAGGGACTAGCATTTCCTACGAGCAGTACTTC. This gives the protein CASKGTSISYEQYF.

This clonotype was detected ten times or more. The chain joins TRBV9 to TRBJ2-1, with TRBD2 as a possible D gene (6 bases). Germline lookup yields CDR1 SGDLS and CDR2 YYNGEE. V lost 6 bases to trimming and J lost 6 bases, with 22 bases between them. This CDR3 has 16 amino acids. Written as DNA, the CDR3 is TGTGCCAGCACGCCGCTCCCTGGCGGAGGGAGCAATGAGCAGTTCTTC. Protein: CASTPLPGGGSNEQFF.

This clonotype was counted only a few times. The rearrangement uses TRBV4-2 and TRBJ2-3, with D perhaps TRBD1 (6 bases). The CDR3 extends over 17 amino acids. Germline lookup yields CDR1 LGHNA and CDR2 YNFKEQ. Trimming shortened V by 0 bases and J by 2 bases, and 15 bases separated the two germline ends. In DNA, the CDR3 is TGTGCCAGCAGCCAAGAGGAGTCACAGGGATACACAGATACGCAGTATTTT. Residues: CASSQEESQGYTDTQYF.

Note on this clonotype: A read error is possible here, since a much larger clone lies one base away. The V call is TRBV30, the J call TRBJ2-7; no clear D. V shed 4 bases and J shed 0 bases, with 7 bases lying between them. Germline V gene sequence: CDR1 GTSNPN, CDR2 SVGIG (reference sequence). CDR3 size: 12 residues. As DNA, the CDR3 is TGTGCCTGGACCAGGAGCTCCTACGAGCAGTACTTC. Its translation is CAWTRSSYEQYF.

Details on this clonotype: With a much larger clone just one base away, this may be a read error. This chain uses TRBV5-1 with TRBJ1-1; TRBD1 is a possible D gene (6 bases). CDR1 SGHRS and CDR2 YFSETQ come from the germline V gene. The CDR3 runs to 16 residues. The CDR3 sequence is CANSLDPTGWNTEAFF. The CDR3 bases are TGCGCCAACAGCCTCGACCCAACAGGGTGGAACACTGAAGCTTTCTTT.

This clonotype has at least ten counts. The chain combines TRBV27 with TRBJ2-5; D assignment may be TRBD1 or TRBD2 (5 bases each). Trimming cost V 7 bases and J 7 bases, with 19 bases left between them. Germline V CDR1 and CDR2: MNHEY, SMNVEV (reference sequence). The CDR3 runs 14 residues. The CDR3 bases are TGTGCCAGCACCTTTGGGGACGGCCGTGGGACCCAGTACTTC. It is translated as CASTFGDGRGTQYF.

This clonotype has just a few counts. The CDR3 bases are TGTGCCAGCAGCTTGACTAGGCCGGGGAGGGAGCAGTTCTTC. Translating gives CASSLTRPGREQFF. The chain combines TRBV11-2 with TRBJ2-3; D possibly corresponds to TRBD2 (6 bases). With the DNA end fitting TRBJ2-1 better, the J assignment may be wrong. CDR3 length: 14 residues. The V gene's germline CDR1 is SGHAT and CDR2 FQNNGV.

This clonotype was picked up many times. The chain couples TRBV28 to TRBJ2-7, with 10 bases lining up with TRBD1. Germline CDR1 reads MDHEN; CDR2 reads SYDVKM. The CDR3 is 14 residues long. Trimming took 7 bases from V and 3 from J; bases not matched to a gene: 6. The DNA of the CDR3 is TGTGCCAGCACCCCCGGGACAGGGGTCTACGAGCAGTACTTC. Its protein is CASTPGTGVYEQYF.

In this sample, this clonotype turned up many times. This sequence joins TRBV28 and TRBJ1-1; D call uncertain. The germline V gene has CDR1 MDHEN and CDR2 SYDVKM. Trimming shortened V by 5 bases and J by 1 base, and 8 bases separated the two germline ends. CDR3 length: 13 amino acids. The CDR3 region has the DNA TGTGCCAGCAGTCCGGTGGGGAACACTGAAGCTTTCTTT. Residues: CASSPVGNTEAFF. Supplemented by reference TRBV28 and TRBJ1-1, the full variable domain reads DVKVTQSSRYLVKRTGEKVFLECVQDMDHENMFWYRQDPGLGLRLIYFSYDVKMKEKGDIPEGYSVSREKKERFSLILESASTNQTSMYLCASSPVGNTEAFFGQGTRLTVV.

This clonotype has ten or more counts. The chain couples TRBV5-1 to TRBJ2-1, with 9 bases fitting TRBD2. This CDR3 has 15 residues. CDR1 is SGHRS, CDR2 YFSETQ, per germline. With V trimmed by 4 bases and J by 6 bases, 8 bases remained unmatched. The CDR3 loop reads CASSESSGSFNEQFF. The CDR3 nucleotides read TGCGCCAGCAGCGAAAGTAGCGGGAGCTTCAATGAGCAGTTCTTC. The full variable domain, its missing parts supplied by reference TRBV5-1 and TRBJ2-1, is KAGVTQTPRYLIKTRGQQVTLSCSPISGHRSVSWYQQTPGQGLQFLFEYFSETQRNKGNFPGRFSGRQFSNSRSEMNVSTLELGDSALYLCASSESSGSFNEQFFGPGTRLTVL.

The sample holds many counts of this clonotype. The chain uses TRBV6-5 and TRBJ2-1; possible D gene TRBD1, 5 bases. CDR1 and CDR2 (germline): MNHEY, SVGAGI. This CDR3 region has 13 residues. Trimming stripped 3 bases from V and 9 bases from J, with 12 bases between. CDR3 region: CASSYEPRGEQFF. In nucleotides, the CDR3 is TGTGCCAGCAGTTATGAACCAAGGGGTGAGCAGTTCTTC.

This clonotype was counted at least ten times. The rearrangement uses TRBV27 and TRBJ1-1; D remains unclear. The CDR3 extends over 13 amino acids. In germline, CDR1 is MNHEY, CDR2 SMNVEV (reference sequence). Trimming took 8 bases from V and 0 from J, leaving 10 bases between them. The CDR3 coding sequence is TGTGCCAGCGTAACAGACTTGAACACTGAAGCTTTCTTT. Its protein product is CASVTDLNTEAFF.

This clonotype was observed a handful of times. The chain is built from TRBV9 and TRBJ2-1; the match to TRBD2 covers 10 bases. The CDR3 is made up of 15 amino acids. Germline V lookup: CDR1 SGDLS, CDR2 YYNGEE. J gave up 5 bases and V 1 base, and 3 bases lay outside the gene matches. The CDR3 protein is CASSVRAGGDNEQFF. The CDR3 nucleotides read TGTGCCAGCAGCGTACGAGCGGGAGGGGACAATGAGCAGTTCTTC.

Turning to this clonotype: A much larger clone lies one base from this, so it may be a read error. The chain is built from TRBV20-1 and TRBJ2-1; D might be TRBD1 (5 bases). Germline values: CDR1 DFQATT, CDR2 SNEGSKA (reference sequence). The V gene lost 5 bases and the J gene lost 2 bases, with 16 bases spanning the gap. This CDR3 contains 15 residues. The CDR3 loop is CSASTTEKAYNEQFF. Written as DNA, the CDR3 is TGCAGTGCTTCCACGACAGAAAAGGCCTACAATGAGCAGTTCTTC.

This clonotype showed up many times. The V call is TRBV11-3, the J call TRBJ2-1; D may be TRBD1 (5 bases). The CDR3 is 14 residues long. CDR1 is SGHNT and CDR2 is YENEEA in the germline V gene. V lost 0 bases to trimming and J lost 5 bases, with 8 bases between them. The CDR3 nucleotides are TGTGCCAGCAGCTTAGACGCCAGGGACAATGAGCAGTTCTTC. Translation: CASSLDARDNEQFF.